The 12 T cell receptor beta chains below all came from one sample that was sequenced in a study of shared clonotypes between healthy human individuals. Repertoires were generated with immunoSEQ multiplex PCR, while TCRdb's copy carries only in-frame clones and drops some. The data hold hundreds of thousands of clones, with 74% observed a single time. Sequenced material: memory CD4+ T cells sorted from blood. Subset reported: CD45RA-negative fraction. Source of these receptors: a woman aged 30 to 39 in good health.

This sequence joins TRBV7-2 and TRBJ2-7, with D unclear. Deletions cut 1 base from V and 5 bases from J, with 9 bases between. The CDR3 covers 13 residues. Germline CDR1 is SGHTA and CDR2 is FQGNSA. The CDR3 spells CASSLVRVDEQYF. The CDR3 DNA is TGTGCCAGCAGCTTAGTAAGGGTAGACGAGCAGTACTTC.

This clone was seen a few times. The chain carries TRBV5-1 and TRBJ1-1, with D hard to call. Germline CDR1 is SGHRS and CDR2 is YFSETQ. V lost 4 bases, J lost 3 bases, and 10 bases lay in between. The CDR3 is made up of 13 amino acids. CDR3 DNA: TGCGCCAGCAGCACAGCCTACGACACTGAAGCTTTCTTT. This sequence encodes CASSTAYDTEAFF.

The table lists this clone with a count of one. The V gene is TRBV5-1, the J gene TRBJ2-2, with no clear D. The CDR3 is 13 amino acids. Germline V CDR1 and CDR2: SGHRS, YFSETQ. V was pared by 4 bases and J by 5 bases, with 9 bases between. This CDR3 reads CASSDSITGELFF. In nucleotides, the CDR3 is TGCGCCAGCAGCGACTCGATTACCGGGGAGCTGTTTTTT.

The CDR3 coding sequence is TGTGCCAGTAGTAACAGGGGGCGGTACGAGCAGTACTTC. Translated: CASSNRGRYEQYF. This chain joins TRBV19 and TRBJ2-7; 9 bases align to TRBD1. V gave up 4 bases and J gave up 4 bases; unmatched junction bases: 2. This CDR3 contains 13 residues. CDR1 LNHDA and CDR2 SQIVND come from the germline V gene (reference sequence).

Regarding this clone: Other DNA sequences from this sample encode an identical CDR3 as well. The rearrangement uses TRBV7-6 and TRBJ2-5; 11 bases line up with TRBD2. The CDR3 sequence is 16 residues long. V trimming: 1 base; J trimming: 5 bases; junction bases outside the gene matches: 6. CDR1 is SGHVS and CDR2 is FNYEAQ in the germline V gene. The CDR3 sequence: CASSLGLAGGEETQYF. DNA for the CDR3: TGTGCCAGCAGCTTAGGTCTAGCGGGAGGTGAGGAGACCCAGTACTTC.

The chain employs TRBV6-1 and TRBJ1-5; the match to TRBD1 covers 9 bases. Looked up from germline, CDR1 is MNHNS and CDR2 is SASEGT. With 6 bases clipped from V and 5 bases from J, the junction kept 5 bases outside the gene matches. The CDR3 has 14 residues. The CDR3 loop is CASRQGARDQPQHF. DNA of the CDR3: TGTGCCAGCAGACAGGGGGCGCGAGATCAGCCCCAGCATTTT.

The chain is built from TRBV5-1 and TRBJ2-5; 12 positions match TRBD2. The CDR3 spans 16 residues. V lost 6 bases and J lost 1; bases outside the gene matches: 7. Germline V gene lookup returns CDR1 SGHRS and CDR2 YFSETQ. CDR3 nucleotides: TGCGCCAGCACCCCTAGCGGGAGGGGGGGCCAAGAGACCCAGTACTTC. Protein: CASTPSGRGGQETQYF.

The V and J genes are TRBV5-1 and TRBJ2-1, with 12 bases that match TRBD2. Germline V gene sequence: CDR1 SGHRS, CDR2 YFSETQ. The CDR3 covers 16 residues. The V segment lost 3 bases and the J segment 4 bases; nucleotides outside the gene matches: 5. The CDR3 DNA reads TGCGCCAGCAGCTGGGAAGGACTAGCGGGATACAATGAGCAGTTCTTC. It is translated as CASSWEGLAGYNEQFF.

Comments on this clone: Other DNA sequences of this sample code for an identical CDR3. CDR3 amino acids: CSARDYGGYTF. CDR3 DNA: TGCAGTGCTAGAGATTATGGTGGCTACACCTTC. V and J are TRBV20-1 and TRBJ1-2; D is unresolved. The CDR3 has 11 amino acids. Germline V gene lookup returns CDR1 DFQATT and CDR2 SNEGSKA (reference sequence). The V end was cut by 0 bases, the J end by 7 bases, with 6 bases between.

The chain joins TRBV28 to TRBJ2-3; TRBD2 matches 13 bases. There are 17 residues in the CDR3. With V trimmed by 6 bases and J by 0 bases, 6 bases remained unmatched. Germline assignment: CDR1 MDHEN and CDR2 SYDVKM. The CDR3 loop is CASSRGTSGTSTDTQYF. The CDR3, as DNA: TGTGCCAGCAGCCGCGGGACTAGCGGGACTAGCACAGATACGCAGTATTTT.

The CDR3 sequence is CASSLPRGREETQYF. The CDR3 DNA follows: TGCGCCAGCTCCCTCCCCCGGGGCAGGGAAGAGACCCAGTACTTC. The chain uses TRBV5-1 and TRBJ2-5; D is tentatively TRBD1 or TRBD2 (5 bases each). V lost 7 bases, J lost 3 bases, and 19 bases lay in between. Germline CDR1 SGHRS, CDR2 YFSETQ. This CDR3 has 15 amino acids.

As DNA, the CDR3 is TGCGCCAGCAGTGAGTCGATAGCCGGTCAGCCCCAGCATTTT. Its translation is CASSESIAGQPQHF. The rearrangement joins TRBV10-2 to TRBJ1-5; D is unresolved. Trimming shortened V by 0 bases and J by 6 bases, and 9 bases separated the two germline ends. Germline CDR1 is WSHSY and CDR2 is SAAADI. The CDR3 contains 14 residues.